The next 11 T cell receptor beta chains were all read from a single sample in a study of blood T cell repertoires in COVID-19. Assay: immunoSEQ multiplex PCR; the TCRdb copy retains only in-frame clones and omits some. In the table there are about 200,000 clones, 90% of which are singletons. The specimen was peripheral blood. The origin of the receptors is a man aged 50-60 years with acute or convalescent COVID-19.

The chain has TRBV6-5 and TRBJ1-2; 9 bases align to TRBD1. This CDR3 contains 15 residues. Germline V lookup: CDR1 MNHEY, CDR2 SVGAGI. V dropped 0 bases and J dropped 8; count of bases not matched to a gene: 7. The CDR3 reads CASSYSRDRVGGYTF. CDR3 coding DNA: TGTGCCAGCAGTTACTCGCGGGACAGGGTCGGCGGCTACACCTTC.

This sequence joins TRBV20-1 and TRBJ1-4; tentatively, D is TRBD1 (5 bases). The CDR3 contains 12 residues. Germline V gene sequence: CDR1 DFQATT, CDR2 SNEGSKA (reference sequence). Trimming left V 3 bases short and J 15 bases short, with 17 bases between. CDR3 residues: CSASTVDRTLFF. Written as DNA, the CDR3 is TGCAGTGCTAGTACGGTCGACAGAACCTTGTTTTTT.

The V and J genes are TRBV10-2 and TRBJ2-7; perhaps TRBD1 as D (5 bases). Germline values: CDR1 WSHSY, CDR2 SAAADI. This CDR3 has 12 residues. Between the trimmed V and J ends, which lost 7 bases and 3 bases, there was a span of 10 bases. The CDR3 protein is CASKTDDYEQYF. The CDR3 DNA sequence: TGCGCCAGCAAGACAGATGACTACGAGCAGTACTTC.

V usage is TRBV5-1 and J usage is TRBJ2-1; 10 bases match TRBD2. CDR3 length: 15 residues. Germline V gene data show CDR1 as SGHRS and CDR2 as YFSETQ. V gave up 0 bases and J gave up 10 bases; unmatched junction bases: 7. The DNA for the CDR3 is TGCGCCAGCAGCTTGGGTACTAGCGGGAAGACGGAGCAGTTCTTC. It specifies CASSLGTSGKTEQFF.

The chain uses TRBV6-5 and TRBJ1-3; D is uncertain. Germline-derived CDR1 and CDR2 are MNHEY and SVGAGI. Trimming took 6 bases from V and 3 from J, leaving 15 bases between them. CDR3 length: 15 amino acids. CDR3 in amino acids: CASRSPGSGGNTIYF. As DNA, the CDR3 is TGTGCCAGCAGGTCCCCGGGCAGCGGTGGAAACACCATATATTTT.

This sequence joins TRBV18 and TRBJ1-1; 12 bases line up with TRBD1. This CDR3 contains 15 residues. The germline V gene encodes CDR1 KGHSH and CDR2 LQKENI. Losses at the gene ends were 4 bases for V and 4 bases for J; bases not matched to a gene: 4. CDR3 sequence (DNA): TGTGCCAGCTCACAATCGGGACAGGGGGCCACTGAAGCTTTCTTT. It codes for CASSQSGQGATEAFF.

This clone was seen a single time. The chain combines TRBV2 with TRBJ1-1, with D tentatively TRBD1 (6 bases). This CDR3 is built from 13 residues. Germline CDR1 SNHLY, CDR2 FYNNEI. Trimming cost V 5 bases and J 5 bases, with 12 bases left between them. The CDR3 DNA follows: TGTGCCAGCAGTACCTCAGGGGATACTGAAGCTTTCTTT. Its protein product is CASSTSGDTEAFF.

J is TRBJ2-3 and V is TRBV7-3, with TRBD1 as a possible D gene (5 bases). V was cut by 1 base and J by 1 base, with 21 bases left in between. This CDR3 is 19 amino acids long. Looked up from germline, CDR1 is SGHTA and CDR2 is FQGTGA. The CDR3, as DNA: TGTGCCAGCAGCTTAAGGGGCGGATACTCCGCCCTAGGCACAGATACGCAGTATTTT. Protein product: CASSLRGGYSALGTDTQYF. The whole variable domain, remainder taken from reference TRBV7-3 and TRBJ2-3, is GAGVSQTPSNKVTEKGKYVELRCDPISGHTALYWYRQSLGQGPEFLIYFQGTGAADDSGLPNDRFFAVRPEGSVSTLKIQRTERGDSAVYLCASSLRGGYSALGTDTQYFGPGTRLTVL.

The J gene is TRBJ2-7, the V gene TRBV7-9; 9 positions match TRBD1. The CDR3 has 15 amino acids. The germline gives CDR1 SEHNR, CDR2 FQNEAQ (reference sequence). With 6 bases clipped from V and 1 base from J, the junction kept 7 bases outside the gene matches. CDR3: CASSSGQGPSYEQYF. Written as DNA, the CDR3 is TGTGCCAGCAGTTCGGGACAGGGCCCGTCCTACGAGCAGTACTTC.

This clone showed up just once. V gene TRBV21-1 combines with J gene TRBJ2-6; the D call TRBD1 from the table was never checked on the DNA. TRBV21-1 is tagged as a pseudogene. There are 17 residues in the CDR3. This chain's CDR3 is CASSKARTGTGANVLTF. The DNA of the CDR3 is TGTGCCAGCAGCAAAGCCCGGACAGGGACTGGGGCCAACGTCCTGACTTTC.

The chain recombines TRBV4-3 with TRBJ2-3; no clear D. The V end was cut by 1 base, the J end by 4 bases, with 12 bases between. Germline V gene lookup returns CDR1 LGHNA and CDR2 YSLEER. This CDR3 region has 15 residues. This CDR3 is CASSQVATIPDTQYF. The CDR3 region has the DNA TGCGCCAGCAGCCAAGTGGCCACCATCCCAGATACGCAGTATTTT.